Listed here are 25 T cell receptor beta chains from one sample, sequenced in a study of human T cells and chemical hapten exposure. TCRdb re-analysed the RACE reads in MiXCR, keeping a single row per CDR3 protein. The sample has 90,000 or so distinct CDR3 sequences, 7.5% to 9.5% seen once; the top ten hold 2.5% to 3%. Time point noted: pre-sensitization, week 0. Described treatment: therapeutic diphenylcyclopropenone sensitization with weekly scalp DPC. The sequences come from whole blood, collected in connection with sensitization to the hapten diphenylcyclopropenone (DPC). The receptor source for this set is a man aged 35-49 years with alopecia areata. Some clones in this sample may be carry-over from other donors' samples.

V gene TRBV29-1 combines with J gene TRBJ2-1, with TRBD2 matching 7 bases. Trimming cost V 7 bases and J 0 bases; bases outside gene matches: 6. CDR1 and CDR2 from the germline V gene are SQVTM and ANQGSEA. The CDR3 runs to 14 residues. In nucleotides, the CDR3 is TGCAGCGCCGACGGCGGGAGCTCCTACAATGAGCAGTTCTTC. This encodes CSADGGSSYNEQFF.

This clonotype showed up many times. In DNA, the CDR3 is TGTGCCAGCAGCTTGGTTCGGGGGACAGGGGGCGCGATTAGGAATGGCTACACCTTC. Its translation is CASSLVRGTGGAIRNGYTF. The J gene is TRBJ1-2, the V gene TRBV5-5, with TRBD1 matching 12 bases. The germline CDR1 and CDR2 sequences are SGHKS and YYEKEE (reference sequence). The CDR3 is made up of 19 amino acids. V was pared by 0 bases and J by 6 bases, with 15 bases of the junction left unmatched.

In this sample, this clonotype turned up a few times. The chain links TRBV7-9 to TRBJ2-3; 7 positions match TRBD1. The germline CDR1 and CDR2 sequences are SEHNR and FQNEAQ (reference sequence). This CDR3 is built from 14 residues. The ends lost 5 bases at V and 5 bases at J; junction bases unmatched: 7. The CDR3 reads CASSPTGMGDTQYF. CDR3 sequence (DNA): TGTGCCAGCAGCCCGACAGGGATGGGAGATACGCAGTATTTT. Complete variable domain (other parts from reference TRBV7-9 and TRBJ2-3): DTGVSQNPRHKITKRGQNVTFRCDPISEHNRLYWYRQTLGQGPEFLTYFQNEAQLEKSRLLSDRFSAERPKGSFSTLEIQRTEQGDSAMYLCASSPTGMGDTQYFGPGTRLTVL.

This rearrangement joins TRBV27 to TRBJ2-3; 9 bases agree with TRBD2. With 0 bases clipped from V and 3 bases from J, the junction kept 4 bases outside the gene matches. The CDR3 runs 16 residues. Germline CDR1 reads MNHEY; CDR2 reads SMNVEV (reference sequence). The CDR3 loop reads CASSLSRSGRTDTQYF. Written as DNA, the CDR3 is TGTGCCAGCAGTTTATCGCGGAGCGGGAGGACAGATACGCAGTATTTT.

The V gene is TRBV5-1, the J gene TRBJ2-3; no reliable D call. Trimming removed 0 bases from V and 5 bases from J, with 7 bases in between. CDR1 is SGHRS and CDR2 is YFSETQ in the germline V gene. The CDR3 runs 13 residues. The DNA for the CDR3 is TGCGCCAGCAGCTTGGACCCCGGAGATACGCAGTATTTT. Its translation: CASSLDPGDTQYF.

This clonotype was observed at least ten times. The chain couples TRBV29-1 to TRBJ1-1; unclear D gene. CDR3 length: 13 residues. Germline V gene data show CDR1 as SQVTM and CDR2 as ANQGSEA. V was pared by 1 base and J by 0 bases, with 6 bases between. The CDR3 here is CSVEVGVNTEAFF. The CDR3 coding sequence is TGCAGCGTTGAAGTCGGGGTGAACACTGAAGCTTTCTTT.

This clonotype was seen ten or more times. The chain is built from TRBV5-5 and TRBJ1-2; D uncertain. This CDR3 has 15 amino acids. Germline V gene data show CDR1 as SGHKS and CDR2 as YYEKEE (reference sequence). The V end was cut by 3 bases, the J end by 5 bases, with 17 bases between. The CDR3 sequence is CASSSLPQFQYGYTF. DNA for the CDR3: TGTGCCAGCAGCTCCCTGCCCCAGTTCCAATATGGCTACACCTTC.

This clonotype showed up many times. The chain employs TRBV6-8 and TRBJ2-7; D gene uncertain. Trimming removed 2 bases at V and 4 bases at J, with 12 bases between. The CDR3 is 14 amino acids. From germline, CDR1 is MNHGY and CDR2 SAAAGT. The CDR3 DNA reads TGTGCCAGCAGTTACCCCTTACTGGGTTACGAGCAGTACGTC. It translates to CASSYPLLGYEQYV.

The chain recombines TRBV6-5 with TRBJ1-1, with D perhaps TRBD1 (6 bases). From germline, CDR1 is MNHEY and CDR2 SVGAGI. The CDR3 has 15 amino acids. Trimming took off 1 base at V and 4 bases at J, with 13 bases between the two ends. CDR3 nucleotides: TGTGCCAGCAGTTACTTCTGGGCAGGGGTCACTGAAGCTTTCTTT. It yields the protein CASSYFWAGVTEAFF.

This clonotype was seen a few times. This rearrangement joins TRBV9 to TRBJ2-3; D unclear. Between the trimmed V and J ends, which lost 0 bases and 8 bases, there was a span of 10 bases. Germline V gives CDR1 SGDLS, CDR2 YYNGEE. The CDR3 sequence is 13 residues long. Here the CDR3 DNA reads TGTGCCAGCAGCGTAGAGGAAGCGCTTACGCAGTATTTT. Translating it yields CASSVEEALTQYF.

This chain joins TRBV12-3 or TRBV12-4 and TRBJ2-3, with a weak D call TRBD2 (6 bases). The CDR3 loop spans 14 amino acids. V lost 3 bases and J lost 2, with 9 bases in between. As DNA, the CDR3 is TGTGCCAGCAGTTTCGCGGGACCCACAGATACGCAGTATTTT. Its protein is CASSFAGPTDTQYF.

This clonotype was detected ten times or more. The J gene is TRBJ2-3, the V gene TRBV6-5; TRBD2 matches 9 bases. The CDR3 has 14 amino acids. The germline CDR1 and CDR2 sequences are MNHEY and SVGAGI. V trimming: 4 bases; J trimming: 5 bases; junction bases outside the gene matches: 4. The CDR3 protein is CASSLGLAGDTQYF. CDR3 DNA: TGTGCCAGCAGTTTGGGACTAGCCGGAGATACGCAGTATTTT.

In its sample, this clonotype was seen many times. J is TRBJ1-5 and V is TRBV28; TRBD1 is a possible D gene (5 bases). Germline CDR1 and CDR2: MDHEN and SYDVKM. Trimming removed 8 bases at V and 2 bases at J, with 10 bases between. This CDR3 region has 13 residues. In nucleotides, the CDR3 is TGTGCCAGCGGGGGTGGTGGCAATCAGCCCCAGCATTTT. It codes for CASGGGGNQPQHF.

This clonotype was detected many times. This chain uses TRBV6-6 with TRBJ1-5; D uncertain. The length of the CDR3 is 11 residues. Trimming cost V 6 bases and J 5 bases, with 5 bases left between them. CDR1 is MNHNY and CDR2 is SVGAGI in the germline V gene (reference sequence). CDR3 DNA sequence: TGTGCCAGCAGCTCCTATCAGCCCCAGCATTTT. Its translation: CASSSYQPQHF.

This clonotype was seen a handful of times. This chain joins TRBV4-3 and TRBJ2-5; D perhaps matches TRBD1 (5 bases). Germline CDR1 reads LGHNA; CDR2 reads YSLEER. The CDR3 sequence is 17 residues long. Trimming took 0 bases from V and 5 from J, leaving 19 bases between them. CDR3 sequence: CASSQDSRGFSLETQYF. Here the CDR3 DNA reads TGCGCCAGCAGCCAAGATAGTAGGGGATTCTCCCTTGAGACCCAGTACTTC.

This clonotype was counted many times. The rearrangement joins TRBV28 to TRBJ1-5, with 9 bases fitting TRBD1. Germline trimming cut 4 bases from V and 3 bases from J; bases unmatched to any gene: 10. This CDR3 is built from 17 residues. CDR1 and CDR2 (germline): MDHEN, SYDVKM. The DNA of the CDR3 is TGTGCCAGCAGTTCACCACCGTGGACAGGGGACAATCAGCCCCAGCATTTT. Translating it yields CASSSPPWTGDNQPQHF. The variable domain in full, with the rest retrieved from reference TRBV28 and TRBJ1-5, is DVKVTQSSRYLVKRTGEKVFLECVQDMDHENMFWYRQDPGLGLRLIYFSYDVKMKEKGDIPEGYSVSREKKERFSLILESASTNQTSMYLCASSSPPWTGDNQPQHFGDGTRLSIL.

This clonotype was seen a few times. The chain combines TRBV12-3 or TRBV12-4 with TRBJ1-5; D perhaps matches TRBD1 (6 bases). The V gene lost 5 bases and the J gene lost 0 bases, with 11 bases spanning the gap. The CDR3 extends over 15 amino acids. This CDR3 reads CASSPRGASNQPQHF. In nucleotides, the CDR3 is TGTGCCAGCAGTCCCAGGGGTGCTAGCAATCAGCCCCAGCATTTT.

The V and J genes are TRBV7-2 and TRBJ2-6; D gene ambiguous. Per the germline V gene, CDR1 is SGHTA and CDR2 is FQGNSA. Trimming took 0 bases from V and 0 from J, leaving 6 bases between them. This CDR3 has 16 amino acids. The CDR3 coding sequence is TGTGCCAGCAGCTTAGCGGTCTCCTCTGGGGCCAACGTCCTGACTTTC. Its translation is CASSLAVSSGANVLTF.

This clonotype was counted ten times or more. The chain joins TRBV4-2 to TRBJ1-1; D gene unclear. V lost 0 bases to trimming and J lost 3 bases, with 8 bases between them. CDR1 LGHNA and CDR2 YNFKEQ come from the germline V gene. CDR3 length: 14 residues. CDR3 amino acids: CASSQEHSYTEAFF. In DNA, the CDR3 is TGTGCCAGCAGCCAAGAGCACAGCTACACTGAAGCTTTCTTT.

As to this clonotype: Since a much larger clone is just one base distant, this may be a read error. This sequence joins TRBV4-1 and TRBJ1-5, with TRBD1 matching over 9 bases. With V trimmed by 3 bases and J by 5 bases, 5 bases remained unmatched. The CDR3 runs 15 residues. CDR1 is MGHRA, CDR2 YSYEKL, per germline. The CDR3 loop is CASSHGTGSYQPQHF. The CDR3, as DNA: TGCGCCAGCAGCCATGGGACAGGGAGTTATCAGCCCCAGCATTTT.

This chain joins TRBV5-6 and TRBJ1-3; D is undetermined. The V and J ends lost 0 bases and 1 base respectively, with 5 bases between them. Germline V gene data show CDR1 as SGHDT and CDR2 as YYEEEE. This CDR3 is built from 14 residues. Here the CDR3 DNA reads TGTGCCAGCAGCTTGGGTCAGTCTGGAAACACCATATATTTT. Amino acids: CASSLGQSGNTIYF. The full variable domain, its missing parts supplied by reference TRBV5-6 and TRBJ1-3, is DAGVTQSPTHLIKTRGQQVTLRCSPKSGHDTVSWYQQALGQGPQFIFQYYEEEERQRGNFPDRFSGHQFPNYSSELNVNALLLGDSALYLCASSLGQSGNTIYFGEGSWLTVV.

This clonotype has ten or more counts. The rearrangement uses TRBV4-2 and TRBJ2-1, with D tentatively TRBD1 or TRBD2 (5 bases each). This CDR3 spans 15 amino acids. CDR1 is LGHNA and CDR2 is YNFKEQ in the germline V gene. Trimming took off 4 bases at V and 8 bases at J, with 18 bases between the two ends. For the CDR3, the DNA is TGTGCCAGCAGCCTCACCCAGGGAGAGGGTTATGAGCAGTTCTTC. It codes for CASSLTQGEGYEQFF.

In its sample, this clonotype was seen a few times. For the CDR3, the DNA is TGTGCCAGCAGCTTAGATGGGGGACTAGCCTACAATGAGCAGTTCTTC. It is translated as CASSLDGGLAYNEQFF. The genes are TRBV11-2 and TRBJ2-1, with 8 bases that match TRBD2. This CDR3 contains 16 residues. CDR1 SGHAT and CDR2 FQNNGV come from the germline V gene. After removal of 0 bases from V and 2 bases from J, the junction contained 3 bases not matched to a gene.

Ten or more counts support this clonotype. The V call is TRBV29-1, the J call TRBJ2-1, with 7 bases lining up with TRBD1. The length of the CDR3 is 16 residues. From germline, CDR1 is SQVTM and CDR2 ANQGSEA. Germline trimming cut 6 bases from V and 0 bases from J; bases unmatched to any gene: 11. This CDR3 reads CSVSRDSANSYNEQFF. CDR3 nucleotides: TGCAGCGTCAGCCGGGACAGTGCCAACTCCTACAATGAGCAGTTCTTC.

CDR3 residues: CAWSLNAYEQYF. DNA for the CDR3: TGTGCCTGGAGCCTCAATGCCTACGAGCAGTACTTC. The chain couples TRBV30 to TRBJ2-7; D call uncertain. V was cut by 3 bases and J by 2 bases, with 8 bases left in between. Per germline, CDR1 GTSNPN and CDR2 SVGIG (reference sequence). The CDR3 sequence is 12 residues long.